These 28 T cell receptor beta chains came from one sample sequenced in a study of STAT3 mutations in large granular lymphocyte leukemia. Study-wide findings and caveats: Every T-cell large granular lymphocyte leukemia patient had at least one immunodominant TCR beta clonotype.

No antigen has been identified for these receptors. Sequencing was performed with immunoSEQ multiplex PCR; in TCRdb, only in-frame clones are kept and a portion is missing. The sample holds 8,000 to 13,000 clones; about 85% are singletons and the top ten take around 27%. The material sequenced was peripheral blood mononuclear cells. These receptors came from a man in his sixties with T-cell large granular lymphocyte leukemia. Some clones in this sample may be carry-over from other donors' samples.

This clone was observed a single time. The chain links TRBV28 to TRBJ2-5, with a weak D call TRBD1 (6 bases). Germline CDR1 and CDR2: MDHEN and SYDVKM. V was shortened by 1 base and J by 1 base, with 19 bases between the two germline ends. The length of the CDR3 is 18 residues. CDR3 coding DNA: TGTGCCAGCAGTTTATTGCCCTCTTGGGTACAGGGCCAAGAGACCCAGTACTTC. Translation gives CASSLLPSWVQGQETQYF.

This chain connects TRBV15 to TRBJ1-4, with no clear D. The CDR3 loop spans 13 amino acids. Germline lookup yields CDR1 LNHNV and CDR2 YYDKDF (reference sequence). The V end lost 2 bases, the J end lost 7 bases, and 8 bases lay between the germline ends. CDR3 nucleotides: TGTGCCACCAGCAGACCCACCAGTGAAAAACTGTTTTTT. It specifies CATSRPTSEKLFF.

The genes are TRBV10-3 and TRBJ1-1; D gene unclear. V shed 7 bases and J shed 0 bases, with 9 bases lying between them. The CDR3 is 13 amino acids. Germline CDR1 reads ENHRY; CDR2 reads SYGVKD. DNA for the CDR3: TGTGCCATCAAGAAAGAATTGAACACTGAAGCTTTCTTT. Translated, it gives CAIKKELNTEAFF.

This chain connects TRBV28 to TRBJ2-3; 10 bases map to TRBD2. Germline CDR1 MDHEN, CDR2 SYDVKM. This CDR3 contains 17 residues. Unmatched junction bases numbered 13, after V lost 6 bases and J lost 4 bases. The CDR3 region is CASRLRLAGPHPDTQYF. CDR3 coding DNA: TGTGCCAGCAGACTAAGACTAGCGGGCCCCCACCCAGATACGCAGTATTTT.

V usage is TRBV30 and J usage is TRBJ1-4; D remains unclear. CDR3 size: 13 residues. Germline CDR1 reads GTSNPN; CDR2 reads SVGIG (reference sequence). Trimming took 4 bases from V and 8 from J, leaving 14 bases between them. CDR3 nucleotides: TGTGCCTGGACTGCACGACACTCCGAAAAACTGTTTTTT. As protein: CAWTARHSEKLFF.

By sample share, this clone is medium-sized. The gene calls are TRBV2 and TRBJ2-1; D possibly corresponds to TRBD2 (5 bases). Germline V CDR1 and CDR2: SNHLY, FYNNEI. The CDR3 extends over 14 amino acids. V lost 8 bases to trimming and J lost 3 bases, with 14 bases between them. Here the CDR3 reads CASRLRTGYNEQFF. Here the CDR3 DNA reads TGTGCCAGCCGGCTCAGGACTGGCTACAATGAGCAGTTCTTC.

The genes are TRBV11-2 and TRBJ2-5, with D uncertain. Trimming took off 1 base at V and 5 bases at J, with 8 bases between the two ends. This CDR3 comprises 13 residues. The germline gives CDR1 SGHAT, CDR2 FQNNGV. The CDR3 protein is CASSLAGVETQYF. Written as DNA, the CDR3 is TGTGCCAGCAGCTTAGCTGGAGTGGAGACCCAGTACTTC. Full variable domain (outside the CDR3, taken from reference TRBV11-2 and TRBJ2-5): EAGVAQSPRYKIIEKRQSVAFWCNPISGHATLYWYQQILGQGPKLLIQFQNNGVVDDSQLPKDRFSAERLKGVDSTLKIQPAKLEDSAVYLCASSLAGVETQYFGPGTRLLVL.

V is TRBV5-1 and J is TRBJ2-3; 11 nucleotides match TRBD2. Trimming at V came to 2 bases and at J to 4 bases, leaving 3 bases not matched to a gene. Per the germline V gene, CDR1 is SGHRS and CDR2 is YFSETQ. The CDR3 is 15 amino acids. The chain's CDR3 is CASSFSGRGADTQYF. CDR3 coding DNA: TGCGCCAGCAGCTTTAGCGGGAGGGGTGCAGATACGCAGTATTTT.

The rearrangement joins TRBV5-4 to TRBJ2-7; 8 bases map to TRBD2. The V and J ends lost 1 base and 1 base, in that order; junction bases with no gene match: 1. There are 14 residues in the CDR3. CDR1 is SGHNT and CDR2 is YYREEE in the germline V gene (reference sequence). The CDR3 bases are TGTGCCAGCAGCTTGACTAGCGGTTCCTACGAGCAGTACTTC. This translates into CASSLTSGSYEQYF.

This chain connects TRBV5-6 to TRBJ2-1, with D possibly TRBD2 on 6 matching bases. V lost 4 bases to trimming and J lost 5 bases, with 19 bases between them. Germline-derived CDR1 and CDR2 are SGHDT and YYEEEE. The CDR3 has 16 residues. CDR3 region: CASSPLSGAYDNEQFF. DNA of the CDR3: TGTGCCAGCAGCCCCCTTAGCGGAGCTTATGACAATGAGCAGTTCTTC.

The CDR3 DNA sequence: TGTGCCAGCAGCTACAGGGGGCCTGGAGCCTACGAGCAGTACTTC. Translated, it gives CASSYRGPGAYEQYF. This chain links TRBV6-5 with TRBJ2-7, with TRBD1 identical over 9 bases. This CDR3 contains 15 residues. CDR1 is MNHEY and CDR2 is SVGAGI in the germline V gene. V was clipped by 6 bases and J by 2 bases; unmatched bases: 8.

The chain employs TRBV19 and TRBJ1-5; D remains unclear. The V gene's germline CDR1 is LNHDA and CDR2 SQIVND (reference sequence). The CDR3 length is 13 residues. Trimming cost V 7 bases and J 3 bases, with 10 bases left between them. DNA for the CDR3: TGTGCCAGTACCAGTGACCCCAATCAGCCCCAGCATTTT. It specifies CASTSDPNQPQHF.

The rearrangement links TRBV5-4 to TRBJ2-7; 9 bases are shared with TRBD2. The CDR3 covers 16 residues. After removal of 4 bases from V and 2 bases from J, the junction contained 10 bases not matched to a gene. CDR1 is SGHNT, CDR2 YYREEE, per germline (reference sequence). CDR3 sequence: CASSPSPQREAYEQYF. DNA for the CDR3: TGTGCCAGCAGCCCCTCCCCCCAGCGGGAGGCCTACGAGCAGTACTTC.

The chain couples TRBV27 to TRBJ2-7, with TRBD1 as a possible D gene (5 bases). Germline V gives CDR1 MNHEY, CDR2 SMNVEV (reference sequence). Trimming took 3 bases from V and 0 from J, leaving 12 bases between them. This CDR3 has 15 residues. The CDR3 protein is CASSLLDSLSYEQYF. CDR3 coding DNA: TGTGCCAGCAGTTTGCTCGACAGCCTCTCCTACGAGCAGTACTTC.

V gene TRBV7-2 combines with J gene TRBJ2-2, with a tentative D call TRBD1 (6 bases). V lost 7 bases, J lost 7 bases, and 16 bases lay in between. This CDR3 spans 14 amino acids. Per germline, CDR1 SGHTA and CDR2 FQGNSA. The CDR3: CASNPSQGYGELFF. DNA for the CDR3: TGTGCCAGCAACCCGTCCCAGGGGTACGGGGAGCTGTTTTTT.

The rearrangement joins TRBV27 to TRBJ2-2, with D uncertain. The CDR3 covers 14 residues. CDR1 and CDR2 from the germline V gene are MNHEY and SMNVEV (reference sequence). Trimming stripped 2 bases from V and 1 base from J, with 5 bases between. CDR3: CASSLDGNTGELFF. The CDR3 DNA reads TGTGCCAGCAGTTTAGATGGGAACACCGGGGAGCTGTTTTTT.

This clone came up once. V is TRBV28 and J is TRBJ2-4, with no clear D. Germline CDR1 reads MDHEN; CDR2 reads SYDVKM. Trimming removed 3 bases from V and 2 bases from J, with 8 bases in between. The CDR3 runs 14 residues. The CDR3 coding sequence is TGTGCCAGCAGTTTTCCCCGGACCAAAAACATTCAGTACTTC. The encoded protein is CASSFPRTKNIQYF. Looking up the rest from reference TRBV28 and TRBJ2-4 gives the full variable domain: DVKVTQSSRYLVKRTGEKVFLECVQDMDHENMFWYRQDPGLGLRLIYFSYDVKMKEKGDIPEGYSVSREKKERFSLILESASTNQTSMYLCASSFPRTKNIQYFGAGTRLSVL.

The J gene is TRBJ1-3, the V gene TRBV6-6; weak D call: TRBD1 (5 bases). The CDR3 covers 15 residues. The germline V gene has CDR1 MNHNY and CDR2 SVGAGI (reference sequence). Deletions cut 6 bases from V and 8 bases from J, with 20 bases between. The CDR3 bases are TGTGCCAGCAGAATCCCGGGCTCCGGGGGAGACACCATATATTTT. Protein sequence: CASRIPGSGGDTIYF.

The chain carries TRBV6-6 and TRBJ2-5, with D tentatively TRBD1 or TRBD2 (6 bases each). Germline CDR1 MNHNY, CDR2 SVGAGI (reference sequence). The CDR3 sequence is 14 residues long. The germline V and J ends were trimmed by 2 bases and 2 bases, with 9 bases remaining between them. This CDR3 reads CASSYGGPQETQYF. The CDR3 DNA sequence: TGTGCCAGCAGTTACGGGGGGCCGCAAGAGACCCAGTACTTC.

This chain uses TRBV6-1 with TRBJ2-7; D might be TRBD2 (5 bases). V shed 9 bases and J shed 5 bases, with 17 bases lying between them. Looked up from germline, CDR1 is MNHNS and CDR2 is SASEGT. CDR3 length equals 13 residues. The CDR3 nucleotides read TGTGCCAGAGCTAGAAACGAGGGAGACGAGCAGTACTTC. Encoded protein: CARARNEGDEQYF.

The chain uses TRBV5-1 and TRBJ2-1; the match to TRBD2 covers 8 bases. Germline V gene data show CDR1 as SGHRS and CDR2 as YFSETQ. The CDR3 consists of 15 residues. Trimming took 5 bases from V and 2 from J; bases not matched to a gene: 6. The CDR3 bases are TGCGCCAGCAGTCCCGGGACTAGAACCTACAATGAGCAGTTCTTC. Translating it yields CASSPGTRTYNEQFF.

The chain couples TRBV5-6 to TRBJ1-5, with TRBD1 as a possible D gene (5 bases). Trimming cost V 0 bases and J 7 bases, with 11 bases left between them. CDR1 is SGHDT, CDR2 YYEEEE, per germline. There are 14 residues in the CDR3. CDR3 residues: CASSLATERQPQHF. The CDR3 DNA follows: TGTGCCAGCAGCTTGGCGACAGAGCGGCAGCCCCAGCATTTT.

The V gene is TRBV7-9, the J gene TRBJ1-1; D possibly corresponds to TRBD1 (5 bases). The CDR3 sequence is 17 residues long. V shed 2 bases and J shed 1 base, with 17 bases lying between them. Germline loops: CDR1 SEHNR, CDR2 FQNEAQ (reference sequence). The CDR3 region is CASSLSGARRRNTEAFF. CDR3 nucleotides: TGTGCCAGCAGCTTATCCGGGGCGCGCCGAAGGAACACTGAAGCTTTCTTT.

V usage is TRBV18 and J usage is TRBJ1-1; a possible D gene is TRBD1 (6 bases). The V end was cut by 3 bases, the J end by 1 base, with 9 bases between. CDR3 length: 14 residues. Germline CDR1 and CDR2: KGHSH and LQKENI. CDR3 coding DNA: TGTGCCAGCTCACCGCTACAGGGGAACACTGAAGCTTTCTTT. Protein sequence: CASSPLQGNTEAFF.

The V and J genes are TRBV28 and TRBJ2-1; TRBD2 agrees at 7 bases. This CDR3 has 19 residues. The germline CDR1 and CDR2 sequences are MDHEN and SYDVKM. Unmatched junction bases numbered 18, after V lost 3 bases and J lost 4 bases. CDR3 loop: CASSFRYGRREYSYNEQFF. CDR3 bases: TGTGCCAGCAGTTTCCGATATGGGCGGCGGGAGTACAGTTACAATGAGCAGTTCTTC. The full variable domain, in which reference TRBV28 and TRBJ2-1 provide the parts outside the CDR3, is DVKVTQSSRYLVKRTGEKVFLECVQDMDHENMFWYRQDPGLGLRLIYFSYDVKMKEKGDIPEGYSVSREKKERFSLILESASTNQTSMYLCASSFRYGRREYSYNEQFFGPGTRLTVL.

The chain has TRBV21-1 and TRBJ2-7; the D call of TRBD1 is as the table states it, not checked on the DNA. TRBV21-1 is annotated as a pseudogene. The CDR3 spans 20 residues. The CDR3 reads CASSKWGRGYSNTNSYEQYF. CDR3 DNA sequence: TGTGCCAGCAGCAAATGGGGCAGGGGTTACTCTAACACAAACTCCTACGAGCAGTACTTC.

The genes are TRBV6-5 and TRBJ2-5; 8 bases fit TRBD2. The CDR3 is made up of 15 amino acids. From germline, CDR1 is MNHEY and CDR2 SVGAGI. After removal of 6 bases from V and 5 bases from J, the junction contained 11 bases not matched to a gene. CDR3 bases: TGTGCCAGCAGCCTTAGCGGGGCAAGGGGGGAGACCCAGTACTTC. It encodes CASSLSGARGETQYF.

J is TRBJ2-4 and V is TRBV6-1, with D perhaps assigned TRBD1 or TRBD2 (5 bases each). The germline V gene has CDR1 MNHNS and CDR2 SASEGT. V lost 0 bases, J lost 8 bases, and 20 bases lay in between. The CDR3 runs 17 residues. The CDR3 reads CASSEAPPPGARDIQYF. The CDR3 region has the DNA TGTGCCAGCAGTGAAGCTCCCCCTCCCGGGGCGAGGGACATTCAGTACTTC.